What follows are 22 T cell receptor beta chains derived from one specimen sequenced in a study of shared clonotypes between healthy human individuals. Sequenced by immunoSEQ multiplex PCR; TCRdb stores in-frame clones only, minus some. Of about 470,000 clones listed, roughly 77% are singletons. The material sequenced was PBMCs. The receptors stem from a woman between 40 and 55 years old in good health. Some clones in this sample may be carry-over from other donors' samples.

Regarding this clone: At one of its ends the junction is not consistent with the germline gene, which may arise from a read error. Here the CDR3 reads CARDSVPLNTEAFF. The CDR3 nucleotides read TGTGCTCGTGACAGCGTACCCCTAAACACTGAAGCCTTCTTT. V gene TRBV30 combines with J gene TRBJ1-1; the D gene is possibly TRBD1 (5 bases). Germline CDR1 and CDR2: GTSNPN and SVGIG (reference sequence). There are 14 residues in the CDR3.

The rearrangement links TRBV18 to TRBJ2-2; D gene unclear. CDR1 and CDR2 (germline): KGHSH, LQKENI. The CDR3 totals 13 residues. V was shortened by 2 bases and J by 6 bases, with 7 bases between the two germline ends. The CDR3 protein is CASSPGSAGELFF. The CDR3 bases are TGTGCCAGCTCACCAGGTTCCGCCGGGGAGCTGTTTTTT.

This chain joins TRBV18 and TRBJ2-7, with TRBD1 identical over 10 bases. This CDR3 comprises 18 residues. V gave up 4 bases and J gave up 4 bases; unmatched junction bases: 16. Germline values: CDR1 KGHSH, CDR2 LQKENI. As DNA, the CDR3 is TGTGCCAGCTCACAATCCGGGACAGGGGTTGTTGGCGAGTACGAGCAGTACTTC. This translates into CASSQSGTGVVGEYEQYF.

This chain joins TRBV2 and TRBJ2-1; 13 bases fit TRBD2. Trimming removed 2 bases from V and 0 bases from J; junction bases left unmatched: 4. CDR1 and CDR2 from the germline V gene are SNHLY and FYNNEI. This CDR3 is 18 amino acids long. CDR3 sequence (DNA): TGTGCCAGCAGTGAATGGACTAGCGGGAGCGCCTCCTACAATGAGCAGTTCTTC. Amino acids: CASSEWTSGSASYNEQFF. Supplemented by reference TRBV2 and TRBJ2-1, the full variable domain reads EPEVTQTPSHQVTQMGQEVILRCVPISNHLYFYWYRQILGQKVEFLVSFYNNEISEKSEIFDDQFSVERPDGSNFTLKIRSTKLEDSAMYFCASSEWTSGSASYNEQFFGPGTRLTVL.

This clone came up many times. The chain links TRBV19 to TRBJ1-5; no definite D call. Between the trimmed V and J ends, which lost 7 bases and 4 bases, there was a span of 11 bases. There are 13 residues in the CDR3. From germline, CDR1 is LNHDA and CDR2 SQIVND (reference sequence). CDR3 in amino acids: CASNLRGNQPQHF. The CDR3 DNA follows: TGTGCCAGTAACCTAAGAGGGAATCAGCCCCAGCATTTT.

This clone has only one observation. The same CDR3 is also encoded by other DNA sequences in this sample. The chain is built from TRBV9 and TRBJ1-3; TRBD1 is a possible D gene (5 bases). Germline CDR1 SGDLS, CDR2 YYNGEE. This CDR3 spans 16 amino acids. V lost 0 bases to trimming and J lost 0 bases, with 10 bases between them. CDR3 residues: CASSVVPGSSGNTIYF. In DNA, the CDR3 is TGTGCCAGCAGCGTAGTTCCAGGGAGCTCTGGAAACACCATATATTTT.

The V call is TRBV18, the J call TRBJ1-6, with a possible D match to TRBD1 (5 bases). Germline CDR1 reads KGHSH; CDR2 reads LQKENI. V shed 3 bases and J shed 10 bases, with 10 bases lying between them. The CDR3 sequence is 13 residues long. The CDR3 coding sequence is TGTGCCAGCTCACCGTCCGGGGACTCACCCCTCCACTTT. Translating it yields CASSPSGDSPLHF.

The rearrangement joins TRBV4-1 to TRBJ2-1; TRBD2 agrees at 8 bases. The CDR3 runs 16 residues. V was clipped by 1 base and J by 0 bases; unmatched bases: 2. CDR1 and CDR2 (germline): MGHRA, YSYEKL. DNA of the CDR3: TGCGCCAGCAGCCAAGTAAGCGGGAGCTCCTACAATGAGCAGTTCTTC. It yields the protein CASSQVSGSSYNEQFF.

The chain carries TRBV7-9 and TRBJ1-4, with TRBD1 matching over 7 bases. After removal of 5 bases from V and 7 bases from J, the junction contained 10 bases not matched to a gene. The CDR3 runs to 15 residues. In germline, CDR1 is SEHNR, CDR2 FQNEAQ (reference sequence). The CDR3 DNA follows: TGTGCCAGCAGCCCAAACAGGGGTTTCAGTGAAAAACTGTTTTTT. This sequence encodes CASSPNRGFSEKLFF.

This chain links TRBV27 with TRBJ2-7; 8 bases are a match to TRBD1. V lost 5 bases, J lost 0 bases, and 6 bases stayed unmatched. Germline V CDR1 and CDR2: MNHEY, SMNVEV (reference sequence). The CDR3 has 15 residues. The CDR3 protein is CASSLGTGGSYEQYF. The CDR3 DNA reads as TGTGCCAGCAGTCTCGGGACAGGAGGCTCCTACGAGCAGTACTTC.

The chain couples TRBV25-1 to TRBJ2-3; either TRBD1 or TRBD2 may fit D (5 bases each). Trimming removed 1 base from V and 6 bases from J, with 17 bases in between. The CDR3 spans 16 residues. CDR1 MGHDK and CDR2 SYGVNS come from the germline V gene. The CDR3 nucleotides are TGTGCCAGCAGTGAATTTCGGGGAACGAAGGGGGATACGCAGTATTTT. Translation: CASSEFRGTKGDTQYF.

The chain is built from TRBV29-1 and TRBJ2-3; D is unclear. There are 13 residues in the CDR3. V gave up 1 base and J gave up 8 bases, with 13 bases separating them. The germline gives CDR1 SQVTM, CDR2 ANQGSEA. The CDR3 here is CSVEGQILATQYF. The CDR3 DNA sequence: TGCAGCGTTGAAGGCCAGATCCTCGCTACGCAGTATTTT.

A remark on this clone: A much more abundant neighbour one base away suggests this may be a read error. Other DNA sequences from this sample encode an identical CDR3 as well. V gene TRBV5-1 combines with J gene TRBJ1-2, with a weak D call TRBD1 (6 bases). The CDR3 is 14 amino acids. CDR1 is SGHRS, CDR2 YFSETQ, per germline. V lost 4 bases, J lost 0 bases, and 10 bases lay in between. Here the CDR3 reads CASSQDRTNYGYTF. The CDR3 DNA sequence: TGCGCCAGCAGCCAAGACAGGACTAACTATGGCTACACCTTC. The whole variable domain, filled in from reference TRBV5-1 and TRBJ1-2, reads KAGVTQTPRYLIKTRGQQVTLSCSPISGHRSVSWYQQTPGQGLQFLFEYFSETQRNKGNFPGRFSGRQFSNSRSEMNVSTLELGDSALYLCASSQDRTNYGYTFGSGTRLTVV.

This clone was recorded many times. The chain is built from TRBV19 and TRBJ2-7; D remains unclear. The germline V and J ends were trimmed by 5 bases and 2 bases, with 13 bases remaining between them. The germline gives CDR1 LNHDA, CDR2 SQIVND (reference sequence). This CDR3 contains 14 residues. In DNA, the CDR3 is TGTGCCAGTAGTCGCGGTACAGTTACCTACGAGCAGTACTTC. The encoded protein is CASSRGTVTYEQYF. Together with reference TRBV19 and TRBJ2-7, the CDR3 gives the full variable domain: DGGITQSPKYLFRKEGQNVTLSCEQNLNHDAMYWYRQDPGQGLRLIYYSQIVNDFQKGDIAEGYSVSREKKESFPLTVTSAQKNPTAFYLCASSRGTVTYEQYFGPGTRLTVT.

The chain employs TRBV6-1 and TRBJ2-7; D call uncertain. CDR1 and CDR2 (germline): MNHNS, SASEGT. V gave up 1 base and J gave up 2 bases, with 12 bases separating them. This CDR3 spans 15 amino acids. The DNA for the CDR3 is TGTGCCAGCAGTGAAGGGGAAGGGTTCACCTACGAGCAGTACTTC. This sequence encodes CASSEGEGFTYEQYF.

This clone was detected a few times. The V and J genes are TRBV29-1 and TRBJ1-2; D may be TRBD1 (6 bases). Per the germline V gene, CDR1 is SQVTM and CDR2 is ANQGSEA. This CDR3 is 13 amino acids long. Trimming shortened V by 2 bases and J by 7 bases, and 14 bases separated the two germline ends. CDR3 in DNA: TGCAGCGTTGAAATGGGCAGGGGAGGTGGCTACACCTTC. Residues: CSVEMGRGGGYTF.

The rearrangement links TRBV5-1 to TRBJ2-3; no firm D call. The germline CDR1 and CDR2 sequences are SGHRS and YFSETQ. V lost 6 bases to trimming and J lost 4 bases, with 12 bases between them. The CDR3 totals 13 residues. In nucleotides, the CDR3 is TGCGCCAGCACCTCACCCCCCTCAGATACGCAGTATTTT. Protein sequence: CASTSPPSDTQYF.

The chain uses TRBV6-5 and TRBJ2-5; 8 positions agree with TRBD2. Germline-derived CDR1 and CDR2 are MNHEY and SVGAGI. This CDR3 region has 16 residues. V dropped 1 base and J dropped 5; count of bases not matched to a gene: 9. The CDR3 bases are TGTGCCAGCAGTTACTGGGGTAGCGGGGTGGGGGAGACCCAGTACTTC. Translation gives CASSYWGSGVGETQYF.

In the case of this clone: This same CDR3 is encoded by further DNA sequences in the sample. V and J are TRBV27 and TRBJ2-7; no firm D call. V shed 4 bases and J shed 4 bases, with 8 bases lying between them. The germline gives CDR1 MNHEY, CDR2 SMNVEV (reference sequence). This CDR3 is built from 12 residues. This CDR3 reads CASSSPTYEQYF. CDR3 sequence (DNA): TGTGCCAGCAGTTCTCCAACGTACGAGCAGTACTTC.

This chain joins TRBV15 and TRBJ2-2; TRBD1 is a possible D gene (6 bases). CDR3 length: 16 amino acids. V lost 0 bases and J 0 bases, leaving 8 bases between the germline ends. CDR1 LNHNV and CDR2 YYDKDF come from the germline V gene (reference sequence). The CDR3 protein is CATSRETGANTGELFF. The CDR3 DNA reads TGTGCCACCAGCAGAGAGACAGGTGCGAACACCGGGGAGCTGTTTTTT.

The chain links TRBV16 to TRBJ2-1; a weak D match, TRBD1 (5 bases). Germline CDR1 is KGHSY and CDR2 is FQNENV. This CDR3 is 13 amino acids long. Trimming took off 1 base at V and 12 bases at J, with 13 bases between the two ends. CDR3 sequence (DNA): TGTGCCAGCAGCCAATTTGGAGAGACAGTGCAGTTCTTC. Its translation is CASSQFGETVQFF.

This clone was counted once. This chain links TRBV19 with TRBJ1-1, with D tentatively TRBD1 (6 bases). The germline V gene encodes CDR1 LNHDA and CDR2 SQIVND (reference sequence). With 4 bases removed from V and 3 bases from J, the gap between germline ends came to 12 bases. The CDR3 is 14 residues long. The CDR3 DNA reads TGTGCCAGTAGTAGCGGACAGATCTACACTGAAGCTTTCTTT. The encoded protein is CASSSGQIYTEAFF.